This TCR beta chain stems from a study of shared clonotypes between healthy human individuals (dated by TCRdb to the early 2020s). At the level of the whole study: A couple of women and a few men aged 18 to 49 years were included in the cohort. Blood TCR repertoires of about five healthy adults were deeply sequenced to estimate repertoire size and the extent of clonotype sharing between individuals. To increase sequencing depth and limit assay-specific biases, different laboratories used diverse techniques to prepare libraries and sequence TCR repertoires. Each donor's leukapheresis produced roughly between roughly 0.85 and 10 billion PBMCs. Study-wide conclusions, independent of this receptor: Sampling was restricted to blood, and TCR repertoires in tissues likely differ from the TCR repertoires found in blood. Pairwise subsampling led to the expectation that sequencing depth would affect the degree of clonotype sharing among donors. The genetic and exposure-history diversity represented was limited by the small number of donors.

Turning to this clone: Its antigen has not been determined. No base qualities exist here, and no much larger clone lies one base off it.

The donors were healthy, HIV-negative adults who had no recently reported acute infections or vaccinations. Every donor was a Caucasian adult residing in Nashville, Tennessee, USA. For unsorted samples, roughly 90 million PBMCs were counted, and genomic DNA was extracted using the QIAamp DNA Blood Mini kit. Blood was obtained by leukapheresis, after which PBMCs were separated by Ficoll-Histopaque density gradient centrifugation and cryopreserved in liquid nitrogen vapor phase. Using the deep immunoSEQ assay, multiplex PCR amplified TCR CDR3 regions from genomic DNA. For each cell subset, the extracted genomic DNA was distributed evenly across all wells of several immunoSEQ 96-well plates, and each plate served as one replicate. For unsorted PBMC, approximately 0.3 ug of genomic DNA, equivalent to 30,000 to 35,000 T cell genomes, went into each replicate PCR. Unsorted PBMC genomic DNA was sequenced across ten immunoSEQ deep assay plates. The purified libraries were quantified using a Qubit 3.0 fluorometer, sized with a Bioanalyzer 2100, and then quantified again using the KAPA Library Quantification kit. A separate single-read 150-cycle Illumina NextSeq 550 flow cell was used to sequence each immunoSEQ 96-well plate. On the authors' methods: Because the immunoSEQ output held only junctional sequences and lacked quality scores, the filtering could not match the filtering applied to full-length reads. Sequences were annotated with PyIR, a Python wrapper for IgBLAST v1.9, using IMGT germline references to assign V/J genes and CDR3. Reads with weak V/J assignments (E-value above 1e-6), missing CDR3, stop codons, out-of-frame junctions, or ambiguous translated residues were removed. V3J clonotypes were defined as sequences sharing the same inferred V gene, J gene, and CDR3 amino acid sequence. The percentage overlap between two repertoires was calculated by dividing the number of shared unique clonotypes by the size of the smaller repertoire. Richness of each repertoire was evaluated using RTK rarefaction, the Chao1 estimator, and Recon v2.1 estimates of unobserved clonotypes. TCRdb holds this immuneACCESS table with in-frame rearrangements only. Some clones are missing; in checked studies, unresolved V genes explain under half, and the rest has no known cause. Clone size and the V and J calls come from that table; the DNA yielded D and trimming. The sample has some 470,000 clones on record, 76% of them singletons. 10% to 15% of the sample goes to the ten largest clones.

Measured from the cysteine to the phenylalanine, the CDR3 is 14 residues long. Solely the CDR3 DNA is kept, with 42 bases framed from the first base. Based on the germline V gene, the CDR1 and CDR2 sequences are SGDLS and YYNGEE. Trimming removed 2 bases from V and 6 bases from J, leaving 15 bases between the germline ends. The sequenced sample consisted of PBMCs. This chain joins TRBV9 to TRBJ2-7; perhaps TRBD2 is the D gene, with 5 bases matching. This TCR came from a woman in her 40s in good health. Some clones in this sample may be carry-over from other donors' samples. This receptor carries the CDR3 CASSVTAGRGEQYF. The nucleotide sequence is TGTGCCAGCAGCGTTACGGCAGGCCGGGGCGAGCAGTACTTC.